This T cell receptor beta chain appears in the sequencing data of a study of shared clonotypes between healthy human individuals. Assay used: immunoSEQ multiplex PCR; TCRdb lists only in-frame clones, some missing. The sample lists about 600,000 clones; less than 98% were seen once. The CDR3 extends over 13 amino acids. V lost 6 bases and J 6 bases, leaving 12 bases between the germline ends. Germline V lookup: CDR1 MDHEN, CDR2 SYDVKM. The specimen was naive CD4+ T cells sorted from blood. Subset specified: CD45RA+ positively selected. This clonotype was sampled from a woman aged 25 to 39 in good health. This chain uses TRBV28 with TRBJ1-3; D unresolved. Here the CDR3 reads CASSLGWENTIYF. The CDR3 DNA sequence: TGTGCCAGCAGCTTGGGTTGGGAAAACACCATATATTTT.